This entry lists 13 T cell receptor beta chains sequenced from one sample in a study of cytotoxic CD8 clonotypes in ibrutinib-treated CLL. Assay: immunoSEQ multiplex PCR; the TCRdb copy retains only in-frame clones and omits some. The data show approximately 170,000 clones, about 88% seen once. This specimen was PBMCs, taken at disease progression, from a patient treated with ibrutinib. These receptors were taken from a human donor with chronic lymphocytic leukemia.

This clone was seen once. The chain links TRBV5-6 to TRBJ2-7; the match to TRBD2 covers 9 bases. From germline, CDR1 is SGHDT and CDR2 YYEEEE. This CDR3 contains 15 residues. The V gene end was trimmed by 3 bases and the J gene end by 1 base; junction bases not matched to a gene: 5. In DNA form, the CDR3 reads TGTGCCAGCAGCTCACTAGCGGGTGGGTCCTACGAGCAGTACTTC. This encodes CASSSLAGGSYEQYF.

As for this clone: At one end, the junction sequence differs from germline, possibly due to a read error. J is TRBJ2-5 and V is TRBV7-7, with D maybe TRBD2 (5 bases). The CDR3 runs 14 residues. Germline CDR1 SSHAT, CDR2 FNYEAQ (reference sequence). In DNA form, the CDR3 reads TGTGCTAGCAGCTTACCGGGCGGGTTAGAGACCCAGTACTTC. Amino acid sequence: CASSLPGGLETQYF.

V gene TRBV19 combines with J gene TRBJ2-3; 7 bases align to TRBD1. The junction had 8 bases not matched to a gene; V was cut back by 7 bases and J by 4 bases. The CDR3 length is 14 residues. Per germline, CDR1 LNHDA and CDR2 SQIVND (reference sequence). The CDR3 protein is CASKTTGEADTQYF. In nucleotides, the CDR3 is TGTGCCAGTAAGACAACAGGGGAAGCAGATACGCAGTATTTT.

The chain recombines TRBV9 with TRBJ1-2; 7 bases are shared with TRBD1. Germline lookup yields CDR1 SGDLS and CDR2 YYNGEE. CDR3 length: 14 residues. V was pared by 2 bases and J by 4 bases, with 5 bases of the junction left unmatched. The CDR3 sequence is CASSVRQGPYGYTF. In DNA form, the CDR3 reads TGTGCCAGCAGCGTTCGACAGGGTCCCTATGGCTACACCTTC.

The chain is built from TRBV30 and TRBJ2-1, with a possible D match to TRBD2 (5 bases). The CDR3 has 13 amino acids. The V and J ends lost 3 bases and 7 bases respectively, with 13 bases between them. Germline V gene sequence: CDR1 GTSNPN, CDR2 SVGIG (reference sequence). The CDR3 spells CAWSRSPGNEQFF. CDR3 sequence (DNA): TGTGCCTGGAGCCGTAGCCCGGGGAATGAGCAGTTCTTC.

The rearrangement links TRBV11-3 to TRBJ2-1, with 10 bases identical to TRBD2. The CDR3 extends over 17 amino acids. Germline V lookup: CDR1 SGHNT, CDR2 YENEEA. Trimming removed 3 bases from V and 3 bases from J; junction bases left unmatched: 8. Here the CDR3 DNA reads TGTGCCAGCAGCTTGTATACTAGCGGGGATTTCTACAATGAGCAGTTCTTC. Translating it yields CASSLYTSGDFYNEQFF. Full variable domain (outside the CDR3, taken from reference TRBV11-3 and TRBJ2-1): EAGVVQSPRYKIIEKKQPVAFWCNPISGHNTLYWYLQNLGQGPELLIRYENEEAVDDSQLPKDRFSAERLKGVDSTLKIQPAELGDSAVYLCASSLYTSGDFYNEQFFGPGTRLTVL.

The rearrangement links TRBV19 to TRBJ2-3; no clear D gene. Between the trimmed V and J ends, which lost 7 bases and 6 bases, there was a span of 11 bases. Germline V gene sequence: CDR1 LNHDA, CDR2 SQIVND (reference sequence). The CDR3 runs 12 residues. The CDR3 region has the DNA TGTGCCAGTAATTCCGCTGGGGATACGCAGTATTTT. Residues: CASNSAGDTQYF.

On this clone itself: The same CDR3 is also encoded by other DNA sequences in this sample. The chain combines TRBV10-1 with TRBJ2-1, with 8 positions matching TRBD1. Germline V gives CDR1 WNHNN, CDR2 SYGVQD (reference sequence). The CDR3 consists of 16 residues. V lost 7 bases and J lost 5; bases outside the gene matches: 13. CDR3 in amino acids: CASKKGGQGAHNEQFF. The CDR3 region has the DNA TGCGCCAGCAAAAAAGGAGGTCAGGGGGCCCACAATGAGCAGTTCTTC.

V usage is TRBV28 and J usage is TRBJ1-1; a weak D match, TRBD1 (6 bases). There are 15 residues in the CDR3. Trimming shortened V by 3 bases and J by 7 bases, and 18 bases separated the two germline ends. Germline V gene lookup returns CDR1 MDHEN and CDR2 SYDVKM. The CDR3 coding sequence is TGTGCCAGCAGTTTTGCCCTGACAGGTTGGGTTGAAGCTTTCTTT. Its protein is CASSFALTGWVEAFF.

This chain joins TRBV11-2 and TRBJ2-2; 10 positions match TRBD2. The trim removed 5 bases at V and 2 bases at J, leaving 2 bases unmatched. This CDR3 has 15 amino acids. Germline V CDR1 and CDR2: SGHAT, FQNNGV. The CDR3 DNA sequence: TGTGCCAGCAGCCTACTAGCGGGAAACACCGGGGAGCTGTTTTTT. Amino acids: CASSLLAGNTGELFF.

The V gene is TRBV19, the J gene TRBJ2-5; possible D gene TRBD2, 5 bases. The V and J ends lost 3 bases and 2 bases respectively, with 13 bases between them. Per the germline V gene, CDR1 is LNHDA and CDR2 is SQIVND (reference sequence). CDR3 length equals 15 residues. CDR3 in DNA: TGTGCCAGTAGTATGGTCGGAGCGGCACAAGAGACCCAGTACTTC. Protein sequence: CASSMVGAAQETQYF.

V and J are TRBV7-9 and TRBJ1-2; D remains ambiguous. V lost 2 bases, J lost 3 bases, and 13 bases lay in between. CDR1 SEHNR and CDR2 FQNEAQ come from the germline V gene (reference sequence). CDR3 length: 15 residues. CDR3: CASSLIATGDYGYTF. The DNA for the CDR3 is TGTGCCAGCAGCTTAATCGCCACGGGAGACTATGGCTACACCTTC.

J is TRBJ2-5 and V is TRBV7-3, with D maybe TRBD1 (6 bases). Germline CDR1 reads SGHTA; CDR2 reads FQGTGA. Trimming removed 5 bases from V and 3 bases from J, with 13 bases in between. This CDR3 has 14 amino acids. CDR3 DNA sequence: TGTGCCAGCAGCCCTAAAGGGGGAAAAGAGACCCAGTACTTC. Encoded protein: CASSPKGGKETQYF.